This record covers a single T cell receptor beta chain. The antigen remains unidentified. Profiling relied on immunoSEQ multiplex PCR, and the TCRdb table lists in-frame clones only, not all of them. The table includes roughly 20,000 clones, around 63% detected once. Germline CDR1 is SEHNR and CDR2 is FQNEAQ (reference sequence). V was cut by 2 bases and J by 2 bases, with 12 bases left in between. There are 16 residues in the CDR3. This record belongs to a study of somatic mutations in cytotoxic T cells in rheumatoid arthritis. Across the study: Certain V beta antibody-stained T-cell populations, V beta1+ cells sequenced for TCRB among them, were flow-sorted to nearly 100% purity.

Overall study findings and caveats: Each of about an eighth of the 65 patients had a largest CD8+ clone that made up more than 20% of CD8+ cells.

This receptor was identified in an adult with rheumatoid arthritis. Sequencing was carried out using CD8+ T cells sorted from blood. The gene calls are TRBV7-9 and TRBJ2-2, with D tentatively TRBD1 (5 bases). CDR3 DNA sequence: TGTGCCAGCAGCTTATTCGGACAAACCAACACCGGGGAGCTGTTTTTT. It specifies CASSLFGQTNTGELFF.